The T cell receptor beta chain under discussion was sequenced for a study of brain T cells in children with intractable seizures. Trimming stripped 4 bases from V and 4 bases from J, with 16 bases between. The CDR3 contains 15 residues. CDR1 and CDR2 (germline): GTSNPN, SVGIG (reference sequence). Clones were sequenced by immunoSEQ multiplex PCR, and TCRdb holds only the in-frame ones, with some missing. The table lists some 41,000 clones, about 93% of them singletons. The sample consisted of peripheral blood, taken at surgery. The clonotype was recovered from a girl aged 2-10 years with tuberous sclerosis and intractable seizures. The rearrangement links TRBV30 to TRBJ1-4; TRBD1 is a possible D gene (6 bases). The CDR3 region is CAWKPGGTVNEKLFF. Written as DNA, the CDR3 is TGTGCCTGGAAGCCGGGGGGCACGGTTAATGAAAAACTGTTTTTT.